This T cell receptor beta chain was observed in a study of cytomegalovirus exposure and HLA in healthy donors. The repertoire was sequenced with immunoSEQ multiplex PCR; TCRdb's copy has only in-frame clones and lacks some. The sample consists of some 170,000 clones, about 89% of them appearing once. This CDR3 region has 16 residues. Per germline, CDR1 ENHRY and CDR2 SYGVKD. V shed 6 bases and J 0 bases; nucleotides not matched to a gene: 6. Specimen: PBMCs. The TCR originated in a man aged 18 to 29 in good health and CMV-seropositive. The chain carries TRBV10-3 and TRBJ1-3; TRBD1 agrees at 9 bases. In nucleotides, the CDR3 is TGTGCCATCAGGGCTCCGGGACAGGGCTCTGGAAACACCATATATTTT. Its protein product is CAIRAPGQGSGNTIYF.